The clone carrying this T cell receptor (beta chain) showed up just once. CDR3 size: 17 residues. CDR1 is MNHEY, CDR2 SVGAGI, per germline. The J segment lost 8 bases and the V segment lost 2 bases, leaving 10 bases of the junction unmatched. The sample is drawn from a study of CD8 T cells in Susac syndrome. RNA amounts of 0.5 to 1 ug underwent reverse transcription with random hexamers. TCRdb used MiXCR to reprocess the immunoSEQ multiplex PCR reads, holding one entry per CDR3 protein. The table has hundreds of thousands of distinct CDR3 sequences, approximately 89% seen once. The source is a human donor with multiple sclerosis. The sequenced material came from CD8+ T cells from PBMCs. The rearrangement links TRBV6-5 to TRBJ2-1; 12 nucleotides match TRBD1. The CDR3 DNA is TGTGCCAGCAGTTACGGCCCGGGACAGGGGGCTTGGGATGAGCAGTTCTTC. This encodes CASSYGPGQGAWDEQFF.